Shown below are 29 T cell receptor beta chains from a single sample sequenced in a study of OX40 agonist ivuxolimab in advanced cancers. Only in-frame clones appear in the TCRdb table, and some are missing; sequencing was by immunoSEQ multiplex PCR. Seen here are about 95,000 clones, roughly 87% observed once, and the top ten hold 0.33%. The sequenced sample was CD4+ or CD8+ T cells sorted from blood, obtained in a trial of the OX40 agonist ivuxolimab. The source is an adult with an advanced solid tumor such as melanoma, head and neck, liver or kidney cancer.

This chain uses TRBV28 with TRBJ2-7; TRBD2 aligns across 10 bases. V lost 6 bases to trimming and J lost 0 bases; unmatched junction nucleotides: 2. Germline-derived CDR1 and CDR2 are MDHEN and SYDVKM. The CDR3 length is 14 residues. CDR3 sequence: CASSPSGSSYEQYF. In nucleotides, the CDR3 is TGTGCCAGCAGCCCTAGCGGGAGCTCCTACGAGCAGTACTTC.

The genes are TRBV18 and TRBJ2-2; 14 positions agree with TRBD2. There are 16 residues in the CDR3. The V gene's germline CDR1 is KGHSH and CDR2 LQKENI. Unmatched junction bases numbered 0, after V lost 2 bases and J lost 4 bases. The CDR3 DNA is TGTGCCAGCTCACCAGGGACTAGCGGGAGCACCGGGGAGCTGTTTTTT. This translates into CASSPGTSGSTGELFF.

This clone was observed a single time. This chain joins TRBV14 and TRBJ1-2; 7 nucleotides agree with TRBD1. With 2 bases clipped from V and 4 bases from J, the junction kept 7 bases outside the gene matches. From germline, CDR1 is SGHDN and CDR2 FVKESK. There are 15 residues in the CDR3. CDR3 region: CASSQMRQGFYGYTF. As DNA, the CDR3 is TGTGCCAGCAGCCAAATGAGACAGGGCTTCTATGGCTACACCTTC.

The chain recombines TRBV7-2 with TRBJ2-4; D may match TRBD1 or TRBD2 (5 bases each). The CDR3 runs 15 residues. Germline V gives CDR1 SGHTA, CDR2 FQGNSA. The V end was cut by 1 base, the J end by 2 bases, with 9 bases between. CDR3 loop: CASSLVGATKNIQYF. The CDR3, as DNA: TGTGCCAGCAGCTTAGTCGGGGCCACCAAAAACATTCAGTACTTC.

V is TRBV6-1 and J is TRBJ2-1, with a possible D match to TRBD2 (5 bases). The V end lost 1 base, the J end lost 8 bases, and 15 bases lay between the germline ends. The CDR3 contains 15 residues. Per the germline V gene, CDR1 is MNHNS and CDR2 is SASEGT. The CDR3 DNA follows: TGTGCCAGCAGTGAAGTCGTTAGCGTGGGCGATGAGCAGTTCTTC. It codes for CASSEVVSVGDEQFF.

This chain connects TRBV19 to TRBJ2-7; no clear D gene. The ends were cut back, 2 bases at V and 6 bases at J, with 11 bases in the middle. CDR1 LNHDA and CDR2 SQIVND come from the germline V gene (reference sequence). The length of the CDR3 is 13 residues. CDR3 bases: TGTGCCAGTAGTATATTGGGGAACGGCGAGCAGTACTTC. Its protein product is CASSILGNGEQYF.

The V call is TRBV6-4, the J call TRBJ1-6; perhaps TRBD1 as D (6 bases). The CDR3 covers 13 residues. V was shortened by 6 bases and J by 10 bases, with 13 bases between the two germline ends. Germline lookup yields CDR1 MRHNA and CDR2 SNTAGT. CDR3 amino acids: CASRRDISSPLHF. For the CDR3, the DNA is TGTGCCAGCAGGCGGGACATCTCCTCACCCCTCCACTTT.

The chain has TRBV6-5 and TRBJ1-1, with D possibly matching TRBD1 (6 bases). The CDR3 covers 16 residues. Per germline, CDR1 MNHEY and CDR2 SVGAGI. Trimming pared 2 bases from V and 3 bases from J, leaving 16 bases between. The CDR3 region is CASSYGGARSYTEAFF. The CDR3 coding sequence is TGTGCCAGCAGTTACGGGGGCGCTAGGTCGTACACTGAAGCTTTCTTT.

V is TRBV7-9 and J is TRBJ1-2; D is undetermined. The germline CDR1 and CDR2 sequences are SEHNR and FQNEAQ (reference sequence). The CDR3 is 15 amino acids. V gave up 1 base and J gave up 0 bases, with 9 bases separating them. The chain's CDR3 is CASSLGGLANYGYTF. The CDR3 DNA reads as TGTGCCAGCAGCTTAGGTGGATTAGCTAACTATGGCTACACCTTC.

The gene calls are TRBV28 and TRBJ2-5; TRBD1 might be the D (6 bases). From germline, CDR1 is MDHEN and CDR2 SYDVKM. V was cut by 6 bases and J by 3 bases, with 17 bases left in between. This CDR3 has 15 residues. Written as DNA, the CDR3 is TGTGCCAGCAGCTCTACAGGGTATAGAGAAGAGACCCAGTACTTC. Translation gives CASSSTGYREETQYF. Full variable domain (missing parts from reference TRBV28 and TRBJ2-5): DVKVTQSSRYLVKRTGEKVFLECVQDMDHENMFWYRQDPGLGLRLIYFSYDVKMKEKGDIPEGYSVSREKKERFSLILESASTNQTSMYLCASSSTGYREETQYFGPGTRLLVL.

This clone was counted only a few times. CDR3 nucleotide sequence: TGTGCCAGCAGGATCAGCGTTGCGAGAGAGCAGTACTTC. Translating it yields CASRISVAREQYF. The chain carries TRBV28 and TRBJ2-7; D is ambiguous. The length of the CDR3 is 13 residues. Germline CDR1 reads MDHEN; CDR2 reads SYDVKM. V was trimmed by 6 bases and J by 7 bases, leaving 16 bases between them. Complete variable domain (other parts from reference TRBV28 and TRBJ2-7): DVKVTQSSRYLVKRTGEKVFLECVQDMDHENMFWYRQDPGLGLRLIYFSYDVKMKEKGDIPEGYSVSREKKERFSLILESASTNQTSMYLCASRISVAREQYFGPGTRLTVT.

CDR3 in amino acids: CASSLVAGSGNTIYF. As DNA, the CDR3 is TGCGCCAGCAGCTTGGTAGCGGGCTCTGGAAACACCATATATTTT. The genes are TRBV5-1 and TRBJ1-3; D not certain. The CDR3 totals 15 residues. Germline lookup yields CDR1 SGHRS and CDR2 YFSETQ. Trimming removed 0 bases at V and 0 bases at J, with 7 bases between.

The V call is TRBV28, the J call TRBJ1-3; TRBD1 aligns across 9 bases. After removal of 3 bases from V and 3 bases from J, the junction contained 21 bases not matched to a gene. The CDR3 is made up of 21 amino acids. The germline CDR1 and CDR2 sequences are MDHEN and SYDVKM. The CDR3 nucleotides are TGTGCCAGCAGTTTCCCGGGAAATCGCCGGGACAGGGCCGAAGGTGGAAACACCATATATTTT. Protein: CASSFPGNRRDRAEGGNTIYF.

This chain uses TRBV29-1 with TRBJ1-1, with 8 nucleotides matching TRBD1. The CDR3 has 14 amino acids. With V trimmed by 3 bases and J by 1 base, 4 bases remained unmatched. Germline V gene lookup returns CDR1 SQVTM and CDR2 ANQGSEA. The CDR3 DNA sequence: TGCAGCGTTGACAGGGGGCTAGGGAACACTGAAGCTTTCTTT. This encodes CSVDRGLGNTEAFF.

This clone has just one count. This chain connects TRBV2 to TRBJ2-5; 14 nucleotides align to TRBD2. Germline V gene data show CDR1 as SNHLY and CDR2 as FYNNEI. The length of the CDR3 is 15 residues. The trim removed 6 bases at V and 5 bases at J, leaving 5 bases unmatched. The CDR3 reads CASSRLAGGPETQYF. The DNA for the CDR3 is TGTGCCAGCAGCCGACTAGCGGGGGGGCCGGAGACCCAGTACTTC.

The chain carries TRBV7-3 and TRBJ2-2, with a possible D match to TRBD1 (5 bases). Trimming stripped 5 bases from V and 4 bases from J, with 8 bases between. Germline V gene lookup returns CDR1 SGHTA and CDR2 FQGTGA. The CDR3 is 13 residues long. The CDR3 sequence: CASSLTVTGELFF. The CDR3 DNA reads TGTGCCAGCAGCCTGACAGTCACCGGGGAGCTGTTTTTT.

CDR3 loop: CASSAYSSLGELFF. In nucleotides, the CDR3 is TGTGCCAGTAGTGCTTACAGTAGTTTAGGGGAGCTGTTTTTT. The rearrangement joins TRBV19 to TRBJ2-2; D is undetermined. The germline gives CDR1 LNHDA, CDR2 SQIVND (reference sequence). CDR3 size: 14 residues. The V end was cut by 5 bases, the J end by 8 bases, with 15 bases between.

The chain is built from TRBV5-6 and TRBJ2-7; D possibly corresponds to TRBD1 (6 bases). Germline CDR1 and CDR2: SGHDT and YYEEEE. The CDR3 runs to 15 residues. V lost 0 bases and J 3 bases, leaving 13 bases between the germline ends. CDR3 bases: TGTGCCAGCAGCTTGGATCCCAGGGGTTTCTACGAGCAGTACTTC. Residues: CASSLDPRGFYEQYF. The full variable domain, with the rest looked up from reference TRBV5-6 and TRBJ2-7, is DAGVTQSPTHLIKTRGQQVTLRCSPKSGHDTVSWYQQALGQGPQFIFQYYEEEERQRGNFPDRFSGHQFPNYSSELNVNALLLGDSALYLCASSLDPRGFYEQYFGPGTRLTVT.

This clone was counted a single time. The V gene is TRBV7-9, the J gene TRBJ2-7, with D unclear. Trimming removed 0 bases at V and 0 bases at J, with 9 bases between. Germline V gene data show CDR1 as SEHNR and CDR2 as FQNEAQ (reference sequence). This CDR3 comprises 15 residues. The CDR3 sequence: CASSLASPYSYEQYF. CDR3 nucleotides: TGTGCCAGCAGCTTAGCTAGTCCTTACTCCTACGAGCAGTACTTC.

This clone was recorded only once. V is TRBV9 and J is TRBJ1-2; D unclear. CDR1 SGDLS and CDR2 YYNGEE come from the germline V gene. The CDR3 has 16 amino acids. The V gene lost 2 bases and the J gene lost 1 base, with 15 bases spanning the gap. Written as DNA, the CDR3 is TGTGCCAGCAGCGTGAGGCCCGCAGGATATAACTATGGCTACACCTTC. Translation gives CASSVRPAGYNYGYTF.

This chain links TRBV15 with TRBJ1-1, with TRBD1 as a possible D gene (5 bases). Germline CDR1 and CDR2: LNHNV and YYDKDF (reference sequence). CDR3 size: 14 residues. V was shortened by 0 bases and J by 7 bases, with 12 bases between the two germline ends. This CDR3 is CATSRDNRDGEAFF. The DNA of the CDR3 is TGTGCCACCAGCAGAGACAACCGGGACGGTGAAGCTTTCTTT.

The chain links TRBV27 to TRBJ1-1; 11 bases are shared with TRBD1. V trimming: 2 bases; J trimming: 0 bases; junction bases outside the gene matches: 8. The CDR3 extends over 18 amino acids. Germline CDR1 MNHEY, CDR2 SMNVEV (reference sequence). As DNA, the CDR3 is TGTGCCAGCAGTTTAGAGGGACAGGGGGTACGGGTGAACACTGAAGCTTTCTTT. Its translation: CASSLEGQGVRVNTEAFF.

This clone was recorded once. The gene calls are TRBV9 and TRBJ1-4; D may be TRBD1 (6 bases). The germline CDR1 and CDR2 sequences are SGDLS and YYNGEE. CDR3 size: 19 residues. With 0 bases removed from V and 3 bases from J, the gap between germline ends came to 21 bases. CDR3 loop: CASSVGGAGAPGSNEKLFF. For the CDR3, the DNA is TGTGCCAGCAGCGTAGGGGGAGCGGGGGCTCCCGGGTCTAATGAAAAACTGTTTTTT.

V gene TRBV6-4 combines with J gene TRBJ2-1, with 14 bases fitting TRBD2. Trimming cost V 10 bases and J 0 bases; bases outside gene matches: 2. This CDR3 has 15 residues. The germline gives CDR1 MRHNA, CDR2 SNTAGT. CDR3 nucleotide sequence: TGTGCCACAGGACTAGCGGGGGGCTCCTACAATGAGCAGTTCTTC. Translating it yields CATGLAGGSYNEQFF.

V usage is TRBV5-4 and J usage is TRBJ2-2, with 10 bases that match TRBD1. CDR3 length equals 18 residues. The V gene's germline CDR1 is SGHNT and CDR2 YYREEE (reference sequence). With V trimmed by 4 bases and J by 6 bases, 15 bases remained unmatched. This CDR3 is CASSKGQGPPVMSGELFF. The CDR3 coding sequence is TGTGCCAGCAGCAAGGGACAGGGGCCGCCCGTCATGTCCGGGGAGCTGTTTTTT.

The chain links TRBV30 to TRBJ2-3; D ambiguous. Trimming left V 2 bases short and J 5 bases short, with 14 bases between. This CDR3 region has 14 residues. Germline V CDR1 and CDR2: GTSNPN, SVGIG (reference sequence). CDR3 DNA sequence: TGTGCCTGGAGTCGGACCGATTGGGGAGATACGCAGTATTTT. Translated, it gives CAWSRTDWGDTQYF.

A single count supports this clone. The junction differs from germline at one of its ends, possibly a read error. This chain connects TRBV7-7 to TRBJ2-7; tentative D call: TRBD1 (5 bases). Germline V CDR1 and CDR2: SSHAT, FNYEAQ (reference sequence). This CDR3 region has 13 residues. The CDR3 DNA sequence: TGTGCTAGCAGCTTCGGCCTAGGGGACGAGCAGTACTTC. As protein: CASSFGLGDEQYF.

This chain uses TRBV4-1 with TRBJ2-3; TRBD1 matches at 10 bases. V shed 0 bases and J 4 bases; nucleotides not matched to a gene: 10. Germline CDR1 is MGHRA and CDR2 is YSYEKL. The CDR3 consists of 18 residues. The CDR3 nucleotides read TGCGCCAGCAGCCAAGATTATACACCGGGACAGGGGCCAGATACGCAGTATTTT. Its translation is CASSQDYTPGQGPDTQYF.

The rearrangement joins TRBV19 to TRBJ1-2; 8 bases line up with TRBD1. The germline V gene has CDR1 LNHDA and CDR2 SQIVND (reference sequence). The junction had 12 bases not matched to a gene; V was cut back by 8 bases and J by 4 bases. This CDR3 has 15 residues. CDR3 bases: TGTGCCAGTTCGGGACAGGCCGCGATAATCTATGGCTACACCTTC. As protein: CASSGQAAIIYGYTF.